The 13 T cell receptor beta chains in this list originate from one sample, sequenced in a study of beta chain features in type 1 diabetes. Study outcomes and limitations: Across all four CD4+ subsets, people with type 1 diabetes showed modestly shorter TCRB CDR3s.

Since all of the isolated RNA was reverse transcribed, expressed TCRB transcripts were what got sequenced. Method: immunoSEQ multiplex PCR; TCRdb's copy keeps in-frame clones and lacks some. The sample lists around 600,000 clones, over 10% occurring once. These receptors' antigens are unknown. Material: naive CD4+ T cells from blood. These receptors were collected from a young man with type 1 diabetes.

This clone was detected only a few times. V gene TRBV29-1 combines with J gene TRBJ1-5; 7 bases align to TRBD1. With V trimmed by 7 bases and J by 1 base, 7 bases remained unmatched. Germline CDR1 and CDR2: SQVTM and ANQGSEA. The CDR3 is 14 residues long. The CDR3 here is CSAVTGFSNQPQHF. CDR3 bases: TGCAGCGCCGTGACAGGGTTCAGCAATCAGCCCCAGCATTTT.

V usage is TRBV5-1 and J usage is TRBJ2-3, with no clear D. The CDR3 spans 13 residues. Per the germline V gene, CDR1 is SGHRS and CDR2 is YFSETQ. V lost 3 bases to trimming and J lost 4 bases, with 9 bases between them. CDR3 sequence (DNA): TGCGCCAGCAGCTCGGCAGGCTCAGATACGCAGTATTTT. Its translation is CASSSAGSDTQYF.

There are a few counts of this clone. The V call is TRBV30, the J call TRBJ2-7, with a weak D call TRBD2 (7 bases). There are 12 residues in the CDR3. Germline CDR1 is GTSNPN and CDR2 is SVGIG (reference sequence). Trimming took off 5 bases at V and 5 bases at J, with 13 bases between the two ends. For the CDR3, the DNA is TGTGCCTGGGGAGGGGGGGCCGACGAGCAGTACTTC. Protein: CAWGGGADEQYF.

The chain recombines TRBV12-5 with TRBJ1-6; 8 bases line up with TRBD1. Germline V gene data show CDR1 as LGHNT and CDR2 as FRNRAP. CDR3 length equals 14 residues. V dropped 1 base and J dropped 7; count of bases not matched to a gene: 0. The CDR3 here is CASGLGTGNSPLHF. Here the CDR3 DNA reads TGTGCTAGTGGTTTGGGGACAGGGAATTCACCCCTCCACTTT.

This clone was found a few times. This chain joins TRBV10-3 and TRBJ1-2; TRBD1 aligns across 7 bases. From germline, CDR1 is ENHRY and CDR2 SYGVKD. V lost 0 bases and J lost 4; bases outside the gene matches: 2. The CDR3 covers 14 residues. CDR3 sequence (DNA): TGTGCCATCAGTGAGTCGACAGGGCCCTATGGCTACACCTTC. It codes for CAISESTGPYGYTF.

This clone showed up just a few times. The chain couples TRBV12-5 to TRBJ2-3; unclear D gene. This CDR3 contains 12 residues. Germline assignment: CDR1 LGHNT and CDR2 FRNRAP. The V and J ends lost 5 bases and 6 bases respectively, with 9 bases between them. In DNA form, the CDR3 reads TGTGCTAGTGGTCTACTCAGCGATACGCAGTATTTT. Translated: CASGLLSDTQYF.

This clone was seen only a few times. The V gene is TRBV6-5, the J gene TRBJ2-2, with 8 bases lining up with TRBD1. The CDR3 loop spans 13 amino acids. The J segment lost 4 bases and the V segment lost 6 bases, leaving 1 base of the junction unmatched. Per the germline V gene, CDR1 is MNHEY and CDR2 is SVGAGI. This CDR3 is CASRTGGTGELFF. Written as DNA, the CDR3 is TGTGCCAGCAGAACAGGGGGCACCGGGGAGCTGTTTTTT.

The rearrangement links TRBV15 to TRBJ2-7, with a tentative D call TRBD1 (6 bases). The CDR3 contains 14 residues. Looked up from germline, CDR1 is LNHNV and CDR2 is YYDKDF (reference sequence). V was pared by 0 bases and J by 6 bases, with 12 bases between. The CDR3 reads CATSRDDGGSEQYF. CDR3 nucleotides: TGTGCCACCAGCAGAGATGATGGGGGCTCCGAGCAGTACTTC.

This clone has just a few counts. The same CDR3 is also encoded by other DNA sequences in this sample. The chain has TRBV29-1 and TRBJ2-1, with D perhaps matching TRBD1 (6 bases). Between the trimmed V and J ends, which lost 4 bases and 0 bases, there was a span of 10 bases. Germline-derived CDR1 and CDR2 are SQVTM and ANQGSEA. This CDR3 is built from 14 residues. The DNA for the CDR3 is TGCAGCGTTGGAAGGGGGAGCTCCTACAATGAGCAGTTCTTC. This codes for CSVGRGSSYNEQFF.

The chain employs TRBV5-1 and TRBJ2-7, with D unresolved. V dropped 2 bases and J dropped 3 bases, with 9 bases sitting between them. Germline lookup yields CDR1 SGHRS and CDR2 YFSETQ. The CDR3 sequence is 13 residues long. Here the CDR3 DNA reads TGCGCCAGCAGCTTCGAAGGGATCTACGAGCAGTACTTC. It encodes CASSFEGIYEQYF.

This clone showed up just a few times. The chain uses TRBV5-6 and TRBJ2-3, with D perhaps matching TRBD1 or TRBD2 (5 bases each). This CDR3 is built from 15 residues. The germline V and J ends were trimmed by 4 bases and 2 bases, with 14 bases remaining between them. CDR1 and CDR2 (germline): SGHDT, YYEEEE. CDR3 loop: CASSNPGRITDTQYF. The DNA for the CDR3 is TGTGCCAGCAGCAATCCGGGACGGATCACAGATACGCAGTATTTT.

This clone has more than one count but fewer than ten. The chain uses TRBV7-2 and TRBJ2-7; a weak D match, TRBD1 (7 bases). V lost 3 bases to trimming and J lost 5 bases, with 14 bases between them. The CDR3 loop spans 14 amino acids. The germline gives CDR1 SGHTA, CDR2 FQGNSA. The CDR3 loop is CASSFQQGRNEQYF. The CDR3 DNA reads TGTGCCAGCAGCTTTCAACAGGGGAGGAACGAGCAGTACTTC.

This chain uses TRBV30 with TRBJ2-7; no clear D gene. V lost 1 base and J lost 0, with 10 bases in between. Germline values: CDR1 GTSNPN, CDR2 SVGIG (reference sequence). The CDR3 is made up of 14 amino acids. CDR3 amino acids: CAWSGTLSSYEQYF. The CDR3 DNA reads TGTGCCTGGAGTGGGACCCTGAGCTCCTACGAGCAGTACTTC.